Below are 30 T cell receptor beta chains sequenced from a single sample in a study of blood T cell repertoires in COVID-19. Repertoires were generated with immunoSEQ multiplex PCR, while TCRdb's copy carries only in-frame clones and drops some. The data hold roughly 200,000 clones, with 70% to 90% observed a single time. Sequenced sample: peripheral blood. These receptors originate from an older man with acute or convalescent COVID-19.

This clone was counted a single time. This chain joins TRBV30 and TRBJ1-3, with a weak D call TRBD1 (5 bases). The CDR3 consists of 17 residues. V was clipped by 2 bases and J by 0 bases, with 17 bases between them. Germline CDR1 and CDR2: GTSNPN and SVGIG (reference sequence). CDR3 residues: CAWSPQTGARSGNTIYF. The CDR3 bases are TGTGCCTGGAGTCCCCAGACTGGGGCACGCTCTGGAAACACCATATATTTT.

This chain connects TRBV30 to TRBJ1-6, with D possibly TRBD1 on 5 matching bases. Germline V CDR1 and CDR2: GTSNPN, SVGIG (reference sequence). V lost 1 base and J lost 4, with 17 bases in between. The CDR3 has 17 residues. CDR3 in amino acids: CAWSALWGSIYNSPLHF. The CDR3 bases are TGTGCCTGGAGTGCCTTATGGGGCTCTATTTATAATTCACCCCTCCACTTT.

The V and J genes are TRBV5-6 and TRBJ1-2; 7 nucleotides align to TRBD1. The CDR3 is 12 amino acids. The germline gives CDR1 SGHDT, CDR2 YYEEEE. The V and J ends lost 5 bases and 4 bases, in that order; junction bases with no gene match: 2. Here the CDR3 DNA reads TGTGCCAGCAGGGCAGGGGGCTATGGCTACACCTTC. Translating it yields CASRAGGYGYTF.

The gene calls are TRBV7-2 and TRBJ2-2; 7 bases align to TRBD1. J lost 4 bases, V lost 3 bases, and 5 bases had no gene match. This CDR3 comprises 15 residues. Germline CDR1 SGHTA, CDR2 FQGNSA. Here the CDR3 DNA reads TGTGCCAGCAGCTTGAAGACAGGGACCACCGGGGAGCTGTTTTTT. This encodes CASSLKTGTTGELFF.

V usage is TRBV6-5 and J usage is TRBJ1-2; D is perhaps TRBD1 (6 bases). Germline-derived CDR1 and CDR2 are MNHEY and SVGAGI. This CDR3 contains 12 residues. The V end lost 8 bases, the J end lost 5 bases, and 12 bases lay between the germline ends. CDR3 in amino acids: CASSTGIYGYTF. The DNA for the CDR3 is TGTGCCAGCTCGACAGGAATTTATGGCTACACCTTC.

The V gene is TRBV2, the J gene TRBJ2-6; the D is unclear. V was pared by 2 bases and J by 0 bases, with 5 bases between. Germline CDR1 and CDR2: SNHLY and FYNNEI. CDR3 length equals 15 residues. CDR3 loop: CASSERFSGANVLTF. CDR3 coding DNA: TGTGCCAGCAGTGAACGGTTCTCTGGGGCCAACGTCCTGACTTTC.

This clone was counted a few times. V usage is TRBV10-3 and J usage is TRBJ1-5; D is possibly TRBD1 (6 bases). V was cut by 2 bases and J by 0 bases, with 8 bases left in between. CDR1 is ENHRY and CDR2 is SYGVKD in the germline V gene. The CDR3 is 15 residues long. CDR3 protein: CAISETGNSNQPQHF. Here the CDR3 DNA reads TGTGCCATCAGTGAGACAGGGAATAGCAATCAGCCCCAGCATTTT.

Only a few counts were recorded for this clone. The V and J genes are TRBV5-4 and TRBJ1-6; 7 nucleotides align to TRBD1. Germline V lookup: CDR1 SGHNT, CDR2 YYREEE (reference sequence). With V trimmed by 6 bases and J by 7 bases, 7 bases remained unmatched. The CDR3 extends over 14 amino acids. The CDR3 sequence is CASTSGTENSPLHF. The CDR3 bases are TGTGCCAGCACCTCCGGGACAGAGAATTCACCCCTCCACTTT.

The gene calls are TRBV4-2 and TRBJ1-4, with D perhaps TRBD1 (5 bases). V was shortened by 0 bases and J by 0 bases, with 5 bases between the two germline ends. The CDR3 extends over 15 amino acids. CDR1 is LGHNA and CDR2 is YNFKEQ in the germline V gene. CDR3: CASSQETATNEKLFF. In DNA, the CDR3 is TGTGCCAGCAGCCAAGAGACAGCAACTAATGAAAAACTGTTTTTT.

The rearrangement joins TRBV7-2 to TRBJ2-7, with D possibly TRBD2 on 6 matching bases. The V end lost 4 bases, the J end lost 6 bases, and 16 bases lay between the germline ends. Germline V gives CDR1 SGHTA, CDR2 FQGNSA. The CDR3 has 14 residues. CDR3 sequence reads: CASSYLRWGGEQYF. The CDR3 DNA reads TGTGCCAGCAGCTACCTCCGTTGGGGAGGCGAGCAGTACTTC.

The V call is TRBV6-4, the J call TRBJ2-1; 15 nucleotides line up with TRBD2. Unmatched junction bases numbered 15, after V lost 7 bases and J lost 2 bases. Germline loops: CDR1 MRHNA, CDR2 SNTAGT. The CDR3 covers 20 residues. CDR3 region: CASTRLPRTSGREPYNEQFF. The CDR3 coding sequence is TGTGCCAGCACGCGGCTCCCTAGGACTAGCGGGAGGGAGCCCTACAATGAGCAGTTCTTC.

The CDR3 protein is CASSPDLAGRAYNEQFF. The CDR3 DNA follows: TGTGCCAGCAGCCCAGACTTAGCGGGAAGGGCCTACAATGAGCAGTTCTTC. The chain combines TRBV11-3 with TRBJ2-1; 8 bases are a match to TRBD2. The CDR3 loop spans 17 amino acids. With V trimmed by 5 bases and J by 2 bases, 11 bases remained unmatched. CDR1 and CDR2 from the germline V gene are SGHNT and YENEEA.

The J gene is TRBJ2-3, the V gene TRBV19, with TRBD2 identical over 12 bases. The ends lost 6 bases at V and 3 bases at J; junction bases unmatched: 1. The length of the CDR3 is 14 residues. CDR1 LNHDA and CDR2 SQIVND come from the germline V gene (reference sequence). This chain's CDR3 is CASRTSGRTDTQYF. CDR3 sequence (DNA): TGTGCCAGTAGGACTAGCGGGAGAACAGATACGCAGTATTTT.

This rearrangement joins TRBV24-1 to TRBJ1-2; D not resolved. CDR3 size: 13 residues. V was shortened by 0 bases and J by 8 bases, with 9 bases between the two germline ends. The V gene's germline CDR1 is KGHDR and CDR2 SFDVKD. The CDR3 DNA is TGTGCCACCAGTGATTTGAGTACTAGGGGCTACACCTTC. This codes for CATSDLSTRGYTF.

The count of this clone is one. The rearrangement joins TRBV19 to TRBJ1-1; D remains ambiguous. Germline-derived CDR1 and CDR2 are LNHDA and SQIVND (reference sequence). Trimming removed 10 bases from V and 1 base from J, with 19 bases in between. The CDR3 loop spans 15 amino acids. CDR3 nucleotide sequence: TGTGCCACCATCTCCCCGAGGGCAGGGAACACTGAAGCTTTCTTT. As protein: CATISPRAGNTEAFF.

This sequence joins TRBV29-1 and TRBJ2-5, with 7 bases that match TRBD1. Germline CDR1 reads SQVTM; CDR2 reads ANQGSEA. The J segment lost 3 bases and the V segment lost 5 bases, leaving 3 bases of the junction unmatched. The length of the CDR3 is 12 residues. The CDR3, as DNA: TGCAGCGTTAGGGACAGAAAAGAGACCCAGTACTTC. Amino acid sequence: CSVRDRKETQYF.

V and J are TRBV6-1 and TRBJ1-1; possible D gene TRBD1, 5 bases. Trimming took off 0 bases at V and 4 bases at J, with 12 bases between the two ends. Germline V gene lookup returns CDR1 MNHNS and CDR2 SASEGT. The CDR3 is made up of 15 amino acids. The CDR3 DNA reads as TGTGCCAGCAGTGAAGCGCACGGGAGGGGCACTGAAGCTTTCTTT. Translated: CASSEAHGRGTEAFF.

This clone was observed a few times. The chain joins TRBV9 to TRBJ2-2; D is possibly TRBD1 (5 bases). Germline-derived CDR1 and CDR2 are SGDLS and YYNGEE. V lost 4 bases, J lost 3 bases, and 13 bases lay in between. The CDR3 runs to 15 residues. The CDR3 loop is CASSTSGQDTGELFF. The CDR3 DNA is TGTGCCAGCAGCACCTCCGGACAAGACACCGGGGAGCTGTTTTTT.

The V gene is TRBV27, the J gene TRBJ2-3; the match to TRBD2 covers 13 bases. With V trimmed by 5 bases and J by 10 bases, 9 bases remained unmatched. The germline V gene has CDR1 MNHEY and CDR2 SMNVEV (reference sequence). The CDR3 consists of 15 residues. The CDR3 sequence: CASSPLGLAGAPQYF. In nucleotides, the CDR3 is TGTGCCAGCAGTCCACTCGGACTAGCGGGAGCCCCGCAGTATTTT.

This sequence joins TRBV12-1 and TRBJ2-1; the table's TRBD2 call for D was not verified on the DNA. TRBV12-1 corresponds to a pseudogene. The length of the CDR3 is 18 residues. The CDR3 DNA is TGTGCCAGCAGCTTTCGGGGTATAGCGGGATGTTCCTACAATGAGCAGTTCTTC. Amino acid sequence: CASSFRGIAGCSYNEQFF.

V gene TRBV5-1 combines with J gene TRBJ1-1; the D is unclear. Germline CDR1 is SGHRS and CDR2 is YFSETQ. There are 15 residues in the CDR3. V shed 3 bases and J shed 5 bases, with 17 bases lying between them. In nucleotides, the CDR3 is TGCGCCAGCAGCTGGAAGGGAGGGAGAGGAACTGAAGCTTTCTTT. It specifies CASSWKGGRGTEAFF.

The chain recombines TRBV10-3 with TRBJ1-2, with TRBD1 as a possible D gene (5 bases). The CDR3 runs 12 residues. V shed 5 bases and J shed 4 bases, with 8 bases lying between them. Germline V lookup: CDR1 ENHRY, CDR2 SYGVKD. The CDR3 region has the DNA TGTGCCATCAGTCAAGACAGCTATGGCTACACCTTC. Protein sequence: CAISQDSYGYTF.

A single count supports this clone. The chain carries TRBV6-5 and TRBJ1-2; TRBD1 agrees at 11 bases. Per germline, CDR1 MNHEY and CDR2 SVGAGI. Trimming took 7 bases from V and 8 from J; bases not matched to a gene: 6. The length of the CDR3 is 13 residues. CDR3 residues: CASTFRDRGGYTF. The CDR3 DNA reads TGTGCCAGCACCTTCCGGGACAGGGGGGGCTACACCTTC.

V is TRBV19 and J is TRBJ1-3; no clear D gene. Germline V lookup: CDR1 LNHDA, CDR2 SQIVND (reference sequence). The CDR3 is 15 amino acids. Trimming removed 2 bases at V and 0 bases at J, with 8 bases between. CDR3 sequence: CASSISGSSGNTIYF. CDR3 DNA sequence: TGTGCCAGTAGTATATCGGGGTCCTCTGGAAACACCATATATTTT.

The V gene is TRBV6-5, the J gene TRBJ2-3; TRBD2 matches at 7 bases. The junction had 8 bases not matched to a gene; V was cut back by 3 bases and J by 2 bases. Per germline, CDR1 MNHEY and CDR2 SVGAGI. The CDR3 is 16 residues long. The CDR3 DNA sequence: TGTGCCAGCAGTTATGCGCGAGCGGGGTACACAGATACGCAGTATTTT. This translates into CASSYARAGYTDTQYF.

The CDR3 DNA sequence: TGTGCCAGCAGTTCCCATGGGACAGGGAACGACGAGCAGTACTTC. It is translated as CASSSHGTGNDEQYF. V is TRBV27 and J is TRBJ2-7; TRBD1 aligns across 9 bases. The ends lost 4 bases at V and 5 bases at J; junction bases unmatched: 9. Looked up from germline, CDR1 is MNHEY and CDR2 is SMNVEV (reference sequence). The CDR3 covers 15 residues.

In this sample, this clone turned up a few times. The chain joins TRBV9 to TRBJ2-1, with 10 positions matching TRBD2. This CDR3 contains 16 residues. Germline trimming cut 0 bases from V and 10 bases from J; bases unmatched to any gene: 10. From germline, CDR1 is SGDLS and CDR2 YYNGEE. Here the CDR3 reads CASSVAGVAGGLEQFF. CDR3 DNA: TGTGCCAGCAGCGTAGCTGGGGTAGCGGGAGGATTAGAGCAGTTCTTC.

The chain carries TRBV11-2 and TRBJ1-1; 7 nucleotides match TRBD1. The CDR3 is 12 residues long. V shed 6 bases and J 7 bases; nucleotides not matched to a gene: 5. CDR1 and CDR2 (germline): SGHAT, FQNNGV. Here the CDR3 DNA reads TGTGCCAGCAGGCGACAGGGAATTGAAGCTTTCTTT. It specifies CASRRQGIEAFF.

This clone has only a few counts. The rearrangement uses TRBV5-4 and TRBJ1-2; D not resolved. This CDR3 comprises 15 residues. Germline V gene data show CDR1 as SGHNT and CDR2 as YYREEE (reference sequence). Between the trimmed V and J ends, which lost 4 bases and 4 bases, there was a span of 17 bases. The CDR3 DNA reads TGTGCCAGCAGCATTTACGGAGGCTCCTTCTATGGCTACACCTTC. Translated: CASSIYGGSFYGYTF.

V gene TRBV25-1 combines with J gene TRBJ2-7; 13 bases fit TRBD2. V lost 9 bases to trimming and J lost 6 bases; unmatched junction nucleotides: 2. Germline V gene data show CDR1 as MGHDK and CDR2 as SYGVNS. This CDR3 comprises 12 residues. The CDR3 DNA reads as TGTGCCAGTGGACTAGCGGGAGTCGAGCAGTACTTC. This codes for CASGLAGVEQYF.